Below are 11 T cell receptor beta chains sequenced from a single sample in a study of blood T cells in healthy people across ages. Together with a sample-barcoded 5' primer, a J-beta primer mix was included in a second PCR lasting about 6 to 11 cycles. TCRdb analysed the 5' RACE reads with MiXCR anew, one entry per CDR3 protein. The repertoire holds under 800,000 distinct CDR3 sequences, approximately 21% seen once, with around 3.4% in the top ten. The sequencing input was blood. The receptor set was obtained from an older man in good health.

Notes on this clonotype: The junction differs from germline at one of its ends, possibly a read error. The CDR3 reads CASSWTVGPNTGELFF. The DNA for the CDR3 is TGTGCTAGCAGCTGGACTGTAGGCCCAAACACCGGGGAGCTGTTTTTT. The chain joins TRBV7-7 to TRBJ2-2, with D possibly TRBD2 on 5 matching bases. The V gene's germline CDR1 is SSHAT and CDR2 FNYEAQ (reference sequence). CDR3 length equals 16 residues.

This CDR3 is CASSSGQELYNEQFF. CDR3 bases: TGCGCCAGCAGCTCGGGACAGGAACTTTACAATGAGCAGTTCTTC. This sequence joins TRBV5-1 and TRBJ2-1, with 8 bases identical to TRBD1. J gave up 4 bases and V 3 bases, and 6 bases lay outside the gene matches. The CDR3 consists of 15 residues. Germline CDR1 and CDR2: SGHRS and YFSETQ.

This clonotype was seen a handful of times. This may stem from a read error, because a much larger clone lies one nucleotide away. The gene calls are TRBV3-1 and TRBJ1-6; no reliable D call. Trimming took off 1 base at V and 8 bases at J, with 12 bases between the two ends. The CDR3 spans 15 residues. Germline assignment: CDR1 LGHDT and CDR2 YNNKEL (reference sequence). The CDR3 nucleotides read TGTGCCAGCAGCCAAGGGGTACCCGGGGATTCACCCCTCCACTTT. The encoded protein is CASSQGVPGDSPLHF.

This clonotype came up a few times. V usage is TRBV7-9 and J usage is TRBJ2-5; TRBD2 is a possible D gene (5 bases). This CDR3 contains 14 residues. Deletions cut 4 bases from V and 2 bases from J, with 11 bases between. Germline CDR1 SEHNR, CDR2 FQNEAQ (reference sequence). Here the CDR3 reads CASSSRGMQETQYF. The DNA of the CDR3 is TGTGCCAGCAGCTCACGGGGAATGCAAGAGACCCAGTACTTC. The whole variable domain, filled in from reference TRBV7-9 and TRBJ2-5, reads DTGVSQNPRHKITKRGQNVTFRCDPISEHNRLYWYRQTLGQGPEFLTYFQNEAQLEKSRLLSDRFSAERPKGSFSTLEIQRTEQGDSAMYLCASSSRGMQETQYFGPGTRLLVL.

This clonotype was counted a few times. This chain uses TRBV20-1 with TRBJ2-5, with D perhaps TRBD1 or TRBD2 (6 bases each). Trimming removed 3 bases at V and 4 bases at J, with 15 bases between. Per germline, CDR1 DFQATT and CDR2 SNEGSKA (reference sequence). The CDR3 length is 14 residues. The CDR3 spells CSASQGGGGETQYF. In DNA, the CDR3 is TGCAGTGCTAGTCAGGGCGGAGGGGGAGAGACCCAGTACTTC.

This clonotype came up a few times. The chain uses TRBV27 and TRBJ2-2; 8 nucleotides line up with TRBD1. V lost 5 bases, J lost 3 bases, and 8 bases stayed unmatched. The CDR3 sequence is 16 residues long. CDR1 and CDR2 from the germline V gene are MNHEY and SMNVEV (reference sequence). The CDR3, as DNA: TGTGCCAGCAGTCCAGGATGGGGACAGGACACCGGGGAGCTGTTTTTT. This gives the protein CASSPGWGQDTGELFF.

This clonotype showed up just a few times. The chain joins TRBV29-1 to TRBJ2-7, with D maybe TRBD1 (5 bases). CDR1 and CDR2 (germline): SQVTM, ANQGSEA. Trimming removed 3 bases at V and 1 base at J, with 13 bases between. CDR3 size: 14 residues. CDR3 coding DNA: TGCAGCGTTGAGTGGGGCAGCACTTCCTACGAGCAGTACTTC. Its protein is CSVEWGSTSYEQYF.

A few counts support this clonotype. The rearrangement uses TRBV20-1 and TRBJ2-7; 11 nucleotides align to TRBD2. This CDR3 region has 14 residues. The V and J ends lost 4 bases and 1 base, in that order; junction bases with no gene match: 3. The germline V gene encodes CDR1 DFQATT and CDR2 SNEGSKA (reference sequence). The CDR3 here is CSATGLAASYEQYF. Written as DNA, the CDR3 is TGCAGTGCTACGGGACTAGCGGCTTCCTACGAGCAGTACTTC.

This sequence joins TRBV6-2 or TRBV6-3 and TRBJ2-1, with D perhaps matching TRBD1 (5 bases). The length of the CDR3 is 17 residues. The germline CDR1 and CDR2 sequences are MNHEY and SVGEGT. The V and J ends lost 4 bases and 2 bases respectively, with 18 bases between them. The CDR3 here is CASSSFRALGAYNEQFF. In DNA form, the CDR3 reads TGTGCCAGCAGTTCATTTCGAGCCCTAGGGGCCTACAATGAGCAGTTCTTC.

V gene TRBV5-1 combines with J gene TRBJ2-2; D unclear. The CDR3 sequence is 14 residues long. V shed 4 bases and J shed 5 bases, with 12 bases lying between them. Germline values: CDR1 SGHRS, CDR2 YFSETQ. CDR3 region: CASSPAIGTGELFF. The CDR3 DNA sequence: TGCGCCAGCAGCCCTGCGATAGGGACCGGGGAGCTGTTTTTT.

DNA for the CDR3: TGCGCCAGCACCACCACGGGGGGGGTGAACACTGAAGCTTTCTTT. It codes for CASTTTGGVNTEAFF. The chain employs TRBV5-1 and TRBJ1-1, with D maybe TRBD1 (5 bases). The CDR3 covers 15 residues. V shed 6 bases and J shed 0 bases, with 15 bases lying between them. CDR1 is SGHRS, CDR2 YFSETQ, per germline. Supplemented by reference TRBV5-1 and TRBJ1-1, the full variable domain reads KAGVTQTPRYLIKTRGQQVTLSCSPISGHRSVSWYQQTPGQGLQFLFEYFSETQRNKGNFPGRFSGRQFSNSRSEMNVSTLELGDSALYLCASTTTGGVNTEAFFGQGTRLTVV.